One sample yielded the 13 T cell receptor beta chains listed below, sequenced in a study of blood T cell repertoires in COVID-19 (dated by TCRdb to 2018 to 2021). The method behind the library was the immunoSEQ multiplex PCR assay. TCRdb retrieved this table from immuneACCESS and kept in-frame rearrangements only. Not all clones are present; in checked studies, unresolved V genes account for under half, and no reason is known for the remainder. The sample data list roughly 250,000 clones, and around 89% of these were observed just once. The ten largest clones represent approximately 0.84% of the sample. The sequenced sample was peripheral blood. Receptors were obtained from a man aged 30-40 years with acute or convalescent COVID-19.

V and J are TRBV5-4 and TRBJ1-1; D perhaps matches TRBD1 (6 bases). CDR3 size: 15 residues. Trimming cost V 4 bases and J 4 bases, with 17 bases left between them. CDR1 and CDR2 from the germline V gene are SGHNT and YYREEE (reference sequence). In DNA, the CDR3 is TGTGCCAGCAGCGTCGGGGCGAAAGGGGGCACTGAAGCTTTCTTT. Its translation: CASSVGAKGGTEAFF.

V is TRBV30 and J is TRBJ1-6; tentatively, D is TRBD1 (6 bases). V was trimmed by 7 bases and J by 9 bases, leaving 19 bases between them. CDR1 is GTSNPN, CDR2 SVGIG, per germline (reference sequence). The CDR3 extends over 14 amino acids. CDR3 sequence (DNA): TGTGCCTTCGTATCCACAGGGAGGGGTTCACCCCTCCACTTT. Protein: CAFVSTGRGSPLHF.

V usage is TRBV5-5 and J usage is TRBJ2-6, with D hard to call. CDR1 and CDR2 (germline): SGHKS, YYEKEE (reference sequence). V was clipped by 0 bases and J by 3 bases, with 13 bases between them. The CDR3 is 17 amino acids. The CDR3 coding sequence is TGTGCCAGCAGCTTGGGACTGGGTACGGGTGGGGCCAACGTCCTGACTTTC. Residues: CASSLGLGTGGANVLTF.

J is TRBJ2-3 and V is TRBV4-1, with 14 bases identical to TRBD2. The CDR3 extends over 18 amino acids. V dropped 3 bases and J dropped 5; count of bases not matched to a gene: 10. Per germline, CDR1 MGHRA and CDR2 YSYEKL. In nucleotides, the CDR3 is TGCGCCAGCAGCCAGTATCCGGGACTAGCGGGAGTAGAAGATACGCAGTATTTT. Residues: CASSQYPGLAGVEDTQYF.

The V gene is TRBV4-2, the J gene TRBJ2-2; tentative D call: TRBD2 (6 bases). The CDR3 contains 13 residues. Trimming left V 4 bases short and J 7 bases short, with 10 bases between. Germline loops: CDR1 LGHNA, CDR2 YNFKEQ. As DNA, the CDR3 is TGTGCCAGCAGCCTAGGTAGCGGCGGGGAGCTGTTTTTT. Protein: CASSLGSGGELFF.

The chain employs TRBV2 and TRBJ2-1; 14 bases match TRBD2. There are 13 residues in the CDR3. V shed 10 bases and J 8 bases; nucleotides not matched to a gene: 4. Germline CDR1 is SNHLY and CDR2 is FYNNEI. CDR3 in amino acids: CATGTSGSHEQFF. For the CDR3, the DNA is TGTGCCACCGGGACTAGCGGGAGTCATGAGCAGTTCTTC.

CDR3 in DNA: TGCAGCGTTCGCGAGGGACAGTTCACTGGAAACACCATATATTTT. Translating gives CSVREGQFTGNTIYF. The chain joins TRBV29-1 to TRBJ1-3; 7 bases align to TRBD1. Germline CDR1 reads SQVTM; CDR2 reads ANQGSEA. Trimming took 5 bases from V and 2 from J; bases not matched to a gene: 9. CDR3 length: 15 residues.

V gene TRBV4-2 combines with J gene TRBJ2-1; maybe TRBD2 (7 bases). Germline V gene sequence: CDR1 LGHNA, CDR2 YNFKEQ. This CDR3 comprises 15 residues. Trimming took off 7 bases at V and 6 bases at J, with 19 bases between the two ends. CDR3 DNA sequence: TGTGCCAGCACCGCGGGGGCCAGAAATATCAATGAGCAGTTCTTC. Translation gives CASTAGARNINEQFF.

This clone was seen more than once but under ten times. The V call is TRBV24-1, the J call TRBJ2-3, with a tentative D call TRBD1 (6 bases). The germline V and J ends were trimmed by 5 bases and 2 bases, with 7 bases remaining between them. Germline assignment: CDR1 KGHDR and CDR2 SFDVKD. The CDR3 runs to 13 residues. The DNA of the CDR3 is TGTGCCACCAGTGGGGGGCACACAGATACGCAGTATTTT. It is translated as CATSGGHTDTQYF.

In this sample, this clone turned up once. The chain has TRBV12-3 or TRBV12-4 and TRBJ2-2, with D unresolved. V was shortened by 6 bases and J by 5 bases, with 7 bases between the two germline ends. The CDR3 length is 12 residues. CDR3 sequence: CASRRITGELFF. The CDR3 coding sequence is TGTGCCAGCAGGCGGATAACCGGGGAGCTGTTTTTT.

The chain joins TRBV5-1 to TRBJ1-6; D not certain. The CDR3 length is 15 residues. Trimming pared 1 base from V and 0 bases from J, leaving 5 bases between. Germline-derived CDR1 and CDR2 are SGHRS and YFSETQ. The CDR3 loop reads CASSLQYSYNSPLHF. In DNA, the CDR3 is TGCGCCAGCAGCTTGCAGTACTCCTATAATTCACCCCTCCACTTT.

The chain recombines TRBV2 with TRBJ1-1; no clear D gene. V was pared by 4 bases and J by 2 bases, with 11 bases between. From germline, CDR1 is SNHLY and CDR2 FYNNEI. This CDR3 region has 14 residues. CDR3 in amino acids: CASSVGVDNTEAFF. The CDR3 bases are TGTGCCAGCAGTGTCGGGGTCGATAACACTGAAGCTTTCTTT.

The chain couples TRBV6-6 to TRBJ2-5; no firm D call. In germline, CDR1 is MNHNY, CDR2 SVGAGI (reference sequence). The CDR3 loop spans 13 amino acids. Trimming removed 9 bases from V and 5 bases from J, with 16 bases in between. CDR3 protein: CASMEPPRETQYF. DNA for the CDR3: TGTGCCAGTATGGAGCCACCGAGGGAGACCCAGTACTTC.